This entry is about one TCR beta chain. Its specificity is unknown. The primer mix had 60 Vbeta and 13 Jbeta primers. Some clones are missing from TCRdb's copy, which holds only in-frame ones; the method was immunoSEQ multiplex PCR. The sample contains approximately 150,000 clones, about 80% of which appear only once. This specimen belongs to a study of cytomegalovirus exposure and HLA in healthy donors. CDR1 and CDR2 (germline): SGHNT, YYREEE (reference sequence). Trimming took off 0 bases at V and 3 bases at J, with 3 bases between the two ends. The CDR3 contains 12 residues. Overall study findings and caveats: As confirmed in vitro, three CMV-associated chains were specific for CMV antigens. The only immune exposure information that was available was CMV serostatus.

V and J are TRBV5-4 and TRBJ1-2, with D hard to call. Specimen: PBMCs. This clonotype originated in a middle-aged woman in good health and CMV-seropositive. CDR3 nucleotides: TGTGCCAGCAGCTTGGGAGACTATGGCTACACCTTC. Translating it yields CASSLGDYGYTF.